This record concerns one T cell receptor beta chain sequence. Per the authors' pipeline: Using reference gene primer amplification, nucleated cell counts were estimated. Measured with immunoSEQ multiplex PCR; TCRdb has only the in-frame clones, and not every one. V and J calls and clone size follow that table, whereas D and trimming were derived from the DNA. The sample consists of 180,000 or so clones, around 85% of them appearing once. The source of the sample is a study of blood T cell repertoires in COVID-19. Study information: Nucleic acid was either cDNA or gDNA, and it came from T cells, B-cell-depleted T cells, or PBMCs.

The participants were between about 18 and 90 years old and came from under 25 US areas. Donors were grouped by their self-reported clinical history. CDR1 is SGHDT and CDR2 is YYEEEE in the germline V gene. Trimming stripped 0 bases from V and 9 bases from J, with 10 bases between. The CDR3 spans 13 residues. The sequencing input was PBMCs or T cells enriched from blood (not recorded which). V usage is TRBV5-6 and J usage is TRBJ2-1; D is possibly TRBD2 (5 bases). The sequence came from a man in his forties who had recovered from COVID-19. CDR3 loop: CASSLALAFEQFF. As DNA, the CDR3 is TGTGCCAGCAGCTTGGCCCTAGCCTTTGAGCAGTTCTTC.